The 25 T cell receptor beta chains listed next were all sequenced from one sample in a study of beta chain features in type 1 diabetes. General observations from the study: Moderate but significant shortening of TCRB CDR3s was recorded in all four CD4+ subsets from Type 1 diabetes patients.

Their target antigens are unknown. Reverse transcribing all isolated RNA meant expressed TCRB transcripts were sequenced. This table comes from immunoSEQ multiplex PCR, and its TCRdb copy is limited to in-frame clones, with some not included. Among approximately 250,000 clones, 16% were seen once, and the ten largest hold about 0.078%. The sample consisted of naive CD4+ T cells from blood. These receptors all come from a man aged 30 to 39 with type 1 diabetes.

The chain couples TRBV15 to TRBJ2-7; D is unclear. CDR1 and CDR2 (germline): LNHNV, YYDKDF (reference sequence). Trimming removed 1 base at V and 3 bases at J, with 13 bases between. The CDR3 runs 15 residues. CDR3 bases: TGTGCCACCAGCAGAGCCGCAGGAATTAACTACGAGCAGTACTTC. It specifies CATSRAAGINYEQYF.

The chain combines TRBV9 with TRBJ2-1; TRBD2 is a possible D gene (5 bases). V lost 2 bases to trimming and J lost 7 bases, with 16 bases between them. This CDR3 has 15 amino acids. In germline, CDR1 is SGDLS, CDR2 YYNGEE. The chain's CDR3 is CASSVDQRATNEQFF. For the CDR3, the DNA is TGTGCCAGCAGCGTGGACCAGAGGGCCACAAATGAGCAGTTCTTC.

This sequence joins TRBV6-5 and TRBJ2-5, with 7 bases identical to TRBD2. Germline V gene lookup returns CDR1 MNHEY and CDR2 SVGAGI. With V trimmed by 2 bases and J by 0 bases, 6 bases remained unmatched. The CDR3 runs to 16 residues. CDR3 region: CASSYKPAGYQETQYF. CDR3 DNA: TGTGCCAGCAGTTACAAACCAGCGGGATACCAAGAGACCCAGTACTTC.

This clone was recorded a few times. V usage is TRBV11-2 and J usage is TRBJ2-3; 12 nucleotides align to TRBD2. V shed 4 bases, J shed 2 bases, and the junction held 7 bases outside the gene matches. Germline V lookup: CDR1 SGHAT, CDR2 FQNNGV. The CDR3 totals 17 residues. The DNA for the CDR3 is TGTGCCAGCAGCTATAGACTAGCGGGAGTCCTCACAGATACGCAGTATTTT. It codes for CASSYRLAGVLTDTQYF.

The chain is built from TRBV25-1 and TRBJ2-5, with no clear D. This CDR3 is built from 11 residues. Trimming left V 3 bases short and J 6 bases short, with 5 bases between. The V gene's germline CDR1 is MGHDK and CDR2 SYGVNS. The CDR3 here is CASSEEKTQYF. The CDR3 DNA reads TGTGCCAGCAGTGAGGAAAAGACCCAGTACTTC.

The rearrangement joins TRBV18 to TRBJ2-3; D might be TRBD2 (6 bases). Trimming stripped 4 bases from V and 1 base from J, with 18 bases between. This CDR3 has 17 amino acids. Germline lookup yields CDR1 KGHSH and CDR2 LQKENI. CDR3 region: CASSRTGVAEGTDTQYF. CDR3 bases: TGTGCCAGCTCACGGACGGGGGTAGCGGAAGGCACAGATACGCAGTATTTT.

The chain couples TRBV5-6 to TRBJ1-5; D remains unclear. Trimming left V 0 bases short and J 3 bases short, with 10 bases between. Germline CDR1 is SGHDT and CDR2 is YYEEEE. The CDR3 sequence is 15 residues long. The CDR3: CASSLAQRDNQPQHF. The CDR3 DNA follows: TGTGCCAGCAGCTTGGCGCAGCGAGACAATCAGCCCCAGCATTTT.

This clone was observed a single time. The CDR3 DNA follows: TGTGCCAGCAGCTTGGGGGGACAGGGGCCTCAGCCCCAGCATTTT. Encoded protein: CASSLGGQGPQPQHF. The chain joins TRBV5-4 to TRBJ1-5; 10 bases agree with TRBD1. V shed 0 bases, J shed 6 bases, and the junction held 3 bases outside the gene matches. This CDR3 comprises 15 residues. Per germline, CDR1 SGHNT and CDR2 YYREEE (reference sequence).

This clone was counted a few times. The gene calls are TRBV7-2 and TRBJ2-1; D may be TRBD1 (6 bases). The V gene lost 5 bases and the J gene lost 7 bases, with 12 bases spanning the gap. In germline, CDR1 is SGHTA, CDR2 FQGNSA. The CDR3 is 13 amino acids. CDR3 sequence: CASSHRDVNEQFF. The DNA for the CDR3 is TGTGCCAGCAGCCACAGGGATGTAAATGAGCAGTTCTTC.

This clone was observed a few times. V and J are TRBV6-5 and TRBJ2-5, with D unclear. Germline V gene lookup returns CDR1 MNHEY and CDR2 SVGAGI. The ends were cut back, 5 bases at V and 4 bases at J, with 8 bases in the middle. The CDR3 has 12 amino acids. The CDR3 spells CASSRSAETQYF. The CDR3 coding sequence is TGTGCCAGCAGTCGAAGTGCAGAGACCCAGTACTTC.

This chain uses TRBV29-1 with TRBJ1-1; 7 bases are shared with TRBD1. The CDR3 has 12 amino acids. With V trimmed by 6 bases and J by 6 bases, 7 bases remained unmatched. Germline V gives CDR1 SQVTM, CDR2 ANQGSEA. CDR3 nucleotides: TGCAGCGTCACAGGGGTTAGGGCTGAAGCTTTCTTT. It specifies CSVTGVRAEAFF.

The sample holds a few counts of this clone. The chain joins TRBV5-1 to TRBJ2-7; weak D call: TRBD1 (5 bases). The ends were cut back, 3 bases at V and 0 bases at J, with 7 bases in the middle. CDR1 and CDR2 from the germline V gene are SGHRS and YFSETQ. This CDR3 region has 13 residues. CDR3 amino acids: CASSYDSSYEQYF. CDR3 nucleotide sequence: TGCGCCAGCAGCTACGACAGCTCCTACGAGCAGTACTTC.

This clone has a handful of counts. The chain uses TRBV7-2 and TRBJ1-1; 9 bases are shared with TRBD1. The CDR3 runs 13 residues. Germline V gives CDR1 SGHTA, CDR2 FQGNSA. V lost 10 bases, J lost 1 base, and 4 bases stayed unmatched. CDR3: CATQTGGNTEAFF. CDR3 DNA: TGTGCCACCCAGACAGGGGGGAACACTGAAGCTTTCTTT.

In its sample, this clone was seen a few times. The CDR3 here is CSSGASGREQFF. The CDR3 nucleotides are TGCAGCTCTGGGGCTAGCGGACGGGAGCAGTTCTTC. The V call is TRBV29-1, the J call TRBJ2-1; TRBD2 agrees at 7 bases. This CDR3 spans 12 amino acids. J was trimmed by 10 bases and V by 8 bases; bases with no gene match: 11. Germline V gives CDR1 SQVTM, CDR2 ANQGSEA.

This clone was seen only a few times. The CDR3 spells CASSPGWTQYF. For the CDR3, the DNA is TGTGCCAGCAGCCCCGGTTGGACCCAGTACTTC. This chain joins TRBV7-2 and TRBJ2-5; D is unclear. CDR1 and CDR2 (germline): SGHTA, FQGNSA. The CDR3 totals 11 residues. Trimming left V 5 bases short and J 7 bases short, with 8 bases between.

V and J are TRBV18 and TRBJ1-1; D gene uncertain. The CDR3 is 12 amino acids. Trimming took 5 bases from V and 1 from J, leaving 5 bases between them. In germline, CDR1 is KGHSH, CDR2 LQKENI. CDR3 sequence: CASSNTNTEAFF. CDR3 coding DNA: TGTGCCAGCTCAAACACGAACACTGAAGCTTTCTTT.

V is TRBV30 and J is TRBJ2-3; TRBD1 is a possible D gene (5 bases). Germline CDR1 GTSNPN, CDR2 SVGIG (reference sequence). V lost 2 bases to trimming and J lost 9 bases, with 15 bases between them. CDR3 length: 13 amino acids. Here the CDR3 DNA reads TGTGCCTGGAGTCTATCACAGGAGACGACGCAGTATTTT. Translating it yields CAWSLSQETTQYF.

The chain carries TRBV16 and TRBJ1-5, with 8 bases fitting TRBD1. This CDR3 contains 16 residues. The germline V gene has CDR1 KGHSY and CDR2 FQNENV. The junction had 9 bases not matched to a gene; V was cut back by 4 bases and J by 4 bases. The CDR3 protein is CASSPQGARENQPQHF. In DNA form, the CDR3 reads TGTGCCAGCAGCCCTCAGGGGGCGAGGGAAAATCAGCCCCAGCATTTT.

V is TRBV15 and J is TRBJ1-4; D is unresolved. Germline CDR1 is LNHNV and CDR2 is YYDKDF (reference sequence). The CDR3 totals 13 residues. V lost 1 base to trimming and J lost 6 bases, with 6 bases between them. The CDR3 DNA reads TGTGCCACCAGCAGAGCGCAGGATGAAAAACTGTTTTTT. As protein: CATSRAQDEKLFF.

This clone was counted a few times. The chain combines TRBV7-2 with TRBJ2-3; TRBD1 or TRBD2 may be the D gene (5 bases each). The V end was cut by 5 bases, the J end by 6 bases, with 12 bases between. The length of the CDR3 is 13 residues. The germline CDR1 and CDR2 sequences are SGHTA and FQGNSA. The DNA for the CDR3 is TGTGCCAGCAGCGCCCCGGGACGCGATACGCAGTATTTT. It is translated as CASSAPGRDTQYF. Supplemented by reference TRBV7-2 and TRBJ2-3, the full variable domain reads GAGVSQSPSNKVTEKGKDVELRCDPISGHTALYWYRQSLGQGLEFLIYFQGNSAPDKSGLPSDRFSAERTGGSVSTLTIQRTQQEDSAVYLCASSAPGRDTQYFGPGTRLTVL.

This clone turned up a few times. The gene calls are TRBV7-9 and TRBJ2-7; D uncertain. The germline gives CDR1 SEHNR, CDR2 FQNEAQ (reference sequence). The CDR3 covers 13 residues. Deletions cut 1 base from V and 2 bases from J, with 6 bases between. CDR3: CASSLVSPYEQYF. CDR3 bases: TGTGCCAGCAGCTTAGTCAGTCCCTACGAGCAGTACTTC.

V gene TRBV29-1 combines with J gene TRBJ2-3, with D perhaps matching TRBD1 (5 bases). Germline V gene lookup returns CDR1 SQVTM and CDR2 ANQGSEA. This CDR3 has 14 amino acids. The ends were cut back, 6 bases at V and 0 bases at J, with 13 bases in the middle. CDR3 loop: CSVRQRMSTDTQYF. The CDR3 bases are TGCAGCGTACGACAGAGAATGAGCACAGATACGCAGTATTTT.

The table lists this clone with a few counts. This sequence joins TRBV15 and TRBJ2-1; the match to TRBD2 covers 12 bases. The CDR3 length is 16 residues. V dropped 1 base and J dropped 4; count of bases not matched to a gene: 2. The germline V gene encodes CDR1 LNHNV and CDR2 YYDKDF (reference sequence). CDR3: CATSRVTSGRYNEQFF. The DNA of the CDR3 is TGTGCCACCAGCAGAGTGACTAGCGGGAGATACAATGAGCAGTTCTTC.

This rearrangement joins TRBV5-1 to TRBJ1-4, with no clear D. V lost 1 base, J lost 7 bases, and 11 bases lay in between. CDR1 is SGHRS and CDR2 is YFSETQ in the germline V gene. The CDR3 loop spans 14 amino acids. The CDR3 DNA reads as TGCGCCAGCAGCTTGAGTGAACAGACTGAAAAACTGTTTTTT. It is translated as CASSLSEQTEKLFF.

The rearrangement uses TRBV6-5 and TRBJ1-2; D is uncertain. Trimming removed 2 bases from V and 8 bases from J, with 9 bases in between. CDR3 size: 12 residues. Per germline, CDR1 MNHEY and CDR2 SVGAGI. CDR3 region: CASSYGSSGYTF. DNA of the CDR3: TGTGCCAGCAGTTACGGGTCGAGCGGCTACACCTTC.